The 25 T cell receptor beta chains in this list originate from one sample, sequenced in a study of blood T cell repertoires in COVID-19. Only in-frame clones appear in the TCRdb table, and some are missing; sequencing was by immunoSEQ multiplex PCR. This sample carries 150,000 to 200,000 clones, about 89% of them seen once, and the ten largest clones take about 7%. Sequenced: peripheral blood. These receptors were taken from a man aged 35-49 years with acute or convalescent COVID-19.

The V gene is TRBV6-5, the J gene TRBJ2-7; a possible D gene is TRBD1 (5 bases). CDR1 MNHEY and CDR2 SVGAGI come from the germline V gene. The CDR3 is made up of 14 amino acids. Trimming removed 5 bases at V and 0 bases at J, with 11 bases between. The CDR3 region is CASSPTGYSYEQYF. The CDR3 DNA is TGTGCCAGCAGTCCCACAGGTTACTCCTACGAGCAGTACTTC.

This clone was detected once. This chain uses TRBV30 with TRBJ2-5; 8 nucleotides line up with TRBD1. The CDR3 runs 15 residues. V trimming: 1 base; J trimming: 4 bases; junction bases outside the gene matches: 8. Per the germline V gene, CDR1 is GTSNPN and CDR2 is SVGIG (reference sequence). CDR3 in DNA: TGTGCCTGGAGTGGTCGGACAGGGAAGGGAGAGACCCAGTACTTC. Its translation: CAWSGRTGKGETQYF.

The chain couples TRBV28 to TRBJ1-2; D unresolved. The CDR3 totals 11 residues. In germline, CDR1 is MDHEN, CDR2 SYDVKM. Trimming took off 11 bases at V and 8 bases at J, with 15 bases between the two ends. The CDR3 DNA follows: TGTGCCGCGACGGGAATGGAAGGCTACACCTTC. Translation gives CAATGMEGYTF.

The gene calls are TRBV5-4 and TRBJ2-7, with 9 bases that match TRBD1. This CDR3 has 15 amino acids. CDR1 is SGHNT and CDR2 is YYREEE in the germline V gene (reference sequence). Losses at the gene ends were 4 bases for V and 1 base for J; bases not matched to a gene: 6. CDR3 nucleotides: TGTGCCAGCAGCCATACCGGGACAGGGTCCTACGAGCAGTACTTC. Translating gives CASSHTGTGSYEQYF.

This chain links TRBV6-5 with TRBJ2-1; maybe TRBD2 (6 bases). Deletions cut 7 bases from V and 9 bases from J, with 16 bases between. The CDR3 sequence is 13 residues long. Germline assignment: CDR1 MNHEY and CDR2 SVGAGI. DNA for the CDR3: TGTGCCAGCACTCCCCCGGAGGGGACTGAGCAGTTCTTC. Translating gives CASTPPEGTEQFF.

V and J are TRBV28 and TRBJ1-2; D perhaps matches TRBD1 (6 bases). The CDR3 length is 15 residues. Trimming shortened V by 1 base and J by 6 bases, and 15 bases separated the two germline ends. Germline loops: CDR1 MDHEN, CDR2 SYDVKM. In DNA form, the CDR3 reads TGTGCCAGCAGTTTATTTTTCCCACAGGGTGATGGCTACACCTTC. Amino acid sequence: CASSLFFPQGDGYTF.

J is TRBJ2-1 and V is TRBV12-3 or TRBV12-4; possible D gene TRBD1, 6 bases. CDR3 length equals 13 residues. Trimming left V 8 bases short and J 3 bases short, with 11 bases between. CDR3 nucleotide sequence: TGTGCCAGCGGAAAGGACAGCTACAATGAGCAGTTCTTC. This gives the protein CASGKDSYNEQFF.

This chain links TRBV10-3 with TRBJ1-2; D gene ambiguous. The CDR3 is made up of 13 amino acids. The V end lost 3 bases, the J end lost 3 bases, and 8 bases lay between the germline ends. Germline V gene sequence: CDR1 ENHRY, CDR2 SYGVKD. The CDR3 loop is CAISDRIDYGYTF. DNA of the CDR3: TGTGCCATCAGTGACAGGATTGACTATGGCTACACCTTC.

The chain recombines TRBV11-2 with TRBJ1-6; a possible D gene is TRBD1 (6 bases). The V gene lost 3 bases and the J gene lost 8 bases, with 14 bases spanning the gap. Germline lookup yields CDR1 SGHAT and CDR2 FQNNGV. The CDR3 contains 15 residues. The CDR3 DNA reads TGTGCCAGCAGCTTTGAATGGTCAGGGGATTCACCCCTCCACTTT. Translated: CASSFEWSGDSPLHF.

The gene calls are TRBV2 and TRBJ2-2; D is perhaps TRBD2 (5 bases). From germline, CDR1 is SNHLY and CDR2 FYNNEI. The CDR3 extends over 14 amino acids. Trimming took 4 bases from V and 6 from J, leaving 12 bases between them. The CDR3 protein is CASSVGGGSGELFF. CDR3 DNA: TGTGCCAGCAGTGTTGGCGGAGGCTCCGGGGAGCTGTTTTTT.

The chain couples TRBV19 to TRBJ1-2; D is ambiguous. CDR3 size: 16 residues. Germline V gives CDR1 LNHDA, CDR2 SQIVND (reference sequence). Trimming removed 1 base at V and 4 bases at J, with 16 bases between. CDR3 coding DNA: TGTGCCAGTAGTATAGCCCCGGCGACCGGGATCTATGGCTACACCTTC. Its protein is CASSIAPATGIYGYTF.

Comment on this clone: In the same sample, other DNA sequences code for this CDR3. The rearrangement joins TRBV10-3 to TRBJ1-2; D ambiguous. Germline V gives CDR1 ENHRY, CDR2 SYGVKD. The CDR3 is 13 residues long. Deletions cut 4 bases from V and 2 bases from J, with 8 bases between. The CDR3, as DNA: TGTGCCATCAGTGCCACCGGGAACTATGGCTACACCTTC. This sequence encodes CAISATGNYGYTF.

The V and J genes are TRBV27 and TRBJ1-2; D is undetermined. The CDR3 has 14 residues. Looked up from germline, CDR1 is MNHEY and CDR2 is SMNVEV (reference sequence). V was trimmed by 2 bases and J by 1 base, leaving 8 bases between them. The CDR3 sequence is CASSLQRGNYGYTF. The DNA of the CDR3 is TGTGCCAGCAGTTTACAACGGGGTAACTATGGCTACACCTTC.

The chain has TRBV7-9 and TRBJ2-3, with 13 bases matching TRBD2. The CDR3 runs to 16 residues. V dropped 3 bases and J dropped 1; count of bases not matched to a gene: 1. Germline V gene sequence: CDR1 SEHNR, CDR2 FQNEAQ (reference sequence). Written as DNA, the CDR3 is TGTGCCAGCAGCTTGGGACTAGCGGGGCGCACAGATACGCAGTATTTT. It specifies CASSLGLAGRTDTQYF. The whole variable domain, filled in from reference TRBV7-9 and TRBJ2-3, reads DTGVSQNPRHKITKRGQNVTFRCDPISEHNRLYWYRQTLGQGPEFLTYFQNEAQLEKSRLLSDRFSAERPKGSFSTLEIQRTEQGDSAMYLCASSLGLAGRTDTQYFGPGTRLTVL.

The chain combines TRBV4-1 with TRBJ2-4; no clear D gene. The germline V and J ends were trimmed by 5 bases and 11 bases, with 13 bases remaining between them. Germline values: CDR1 MGHRA, CDR2 YSYEKL. CDR3 length: 12 residues. For the CDR3, the DNA is TGCGCCAGCAGCGGAGAAGGCATTCTTCAGTACTTC. Its protein product is CASSGEGILQYF.

The chain carries TRBV27 and TRBJ1-2; D is undetermined. This CDR3 is built from 13 residues. Germline values: CDR1 MNHEY, CDR2 SMNVEV (reference sequence). The V end lost 4 bases, the J end lost 9 bases, and 15 bases lay between the germline ends. The CDR3 sequence is CASSSLPTRSYTF. The DNA of the CDR3 is TGTGCCAGCAGTTCCCTCCCGACACGTAGCTACACCTTC.

The V and J genes are TRBV27 and TRBJ2-7, with 8 bases matching TRBD1. The CDR3 sequence is 14 residues long. CDR1 MNHEY and CDR2 SMNVEV come from the germline V gene (reference sequence). The ends lost 3 bases at V and 5 bases at J; junction bases unmatched: 6. The CDR3 here is CASSFGQGANEQYF. DNA of the CDR3: TGTGCCAGCAGTTTCGGTCAGGGGGCAAACGAGCAGTACTTC.

V is TRBV20-1 and J is TRBJ2-7; D is undetermined. Trimming took 3 bases from V and 3 from J, leaving 6 bases between them. The CDR3 is 11 residues long. CDR1 and CDR2 (germline): DFQATT, SNEGSKA (reference sequence). CDR3 sequence: CSASLVYEQYF. In DNA, the CDR3 is TGCAGTGCTAGCCTCGTCTACGAGCAGTACTTC.

This clone was seen just once. The chain joins TRBV11-2 to TRBJ2-1; D possibly corresponds to TRBD2 (7 bases). The CDR3 consists of 13 residues. CDR1 SGHAT and CDR2 FQNNGV come from the germline V gene. V gave up 1 base and J gave up 13 bases, with 14 bases separating them. CDR3 bases: TGTGCCAGCAGCTTAGCCAGAGGGGGGGCACAGTTCTTC. Its protein is CASSLARGGAQFF.

The chain is built from TRBV7-7 and TRBJ2-2; 7 bases map to TRBD1. Germline-derived CDR1 and CDR2 are SSHAT and FNYEAQ (reference sequence). The junction had 6 bases not matched to a gene; V was cut back by 5 bases and J by 3 bases. The CDR3 covers 15 residues. The CDR3 sequence: CASSPRTGYTGELFF. For the CDR3, the DNA is TGTGCCAGCAGCCCTCGGACAGGTTACACCGGGGAGCTGTTTTTT.

This chain uses TRBV4-3 with TRBJ1-2; no clear D. V was pared by 0 bases and J by 7 bases, with 9 bases between. The CDR3 spans 13 residues. Germline V gene sequence: CDR1 LGHNA, CDR2 YSLEER. The CDR3 sequence is CASSQEGAAGYTF. In DNA, the CDR3 is TGCGCCAGCAGCCAAGAGGGAGCAGCTGGCTACACCTTC.

The chain carries TRBV5-4 and TRBJ1-1; possibly TRBD1 for D (6 bases). The CDR3 runs to 14 residues. V lost 1 base, J lost 1 base, and 8 bases lay in between. Germline CDR1 SGHNT, CDR2 YYREEE (reference sequence). CDR3 nucleotide sequence: TGTGCCAGCAGCTTGTCCAGGGGGAACACTGAAGCTTTCTTT. It yields the protein CASSLSRGNTEAFF.

V and J are TRBV3-1 (or the pseudogene TRBV3-2) and TRBJ2-3; D is perhaps TRBD2 (5 bases). Deletions cut 0 bases from V and 3 bases from J, with 16 bases between. The germline gives CDR1 LGHDT, CDR2 YNNKEL (reference sequence). CDR3 length: 17 residues. This CDR3 is CASSQDPLAERTDTQYF. The CDR3 bases are TGTGCCAGCAGCCAAGATCCCCTAGCAGAAAGAACAGATACGCAGTATTTT.

The CDR3 protein is CAWSEGDSGNTIYF. The CDR3 coding sequence is TGTGCCTGGAGTGAAGGGGACTCTGGAAACACCATATATTTT. V is TRBV30 and J is TRBJ1-3; maybe TRBD1 (5 bases). The CDR3 extends over 14 amino acids. Germline CDR1 reads GTSNPN; CDR2 reads SVGIG (reference sequence). The V and J ends lost 1 base and 0 bases respectively, with 7 bases between them.

This chain uses TRBV7-9 with TRBJ1-2, with 9 bases fitting TRBD1. With 4 bases clipped from V and 0 bases from J, the junction kept 0 bases outside the gene matches. The CDR3 totals 14 residues. CDR1 SEHNR and CDR2 FQNEAQ come from the germline V gene (reference sequence). The CDR3 sequence: CASSWTGANYGYTF. CDR3 DNA sequence: TGTGCCAGCAGCTGGACAGGGGCTAACTATGGCTACACCTTC.